Below, one T cell receptor beta chain is given with its context. A few counts support this clone. Its target antigen remains unknown. The record has no base qualities; no much larger clone is one base away. The data belong to a study of shared clonotypes between healthy human individuals (dated by TCRdb to about 2020). Some background on the complete study: The cohort included three men and a couple of women between 18 and 49 years of age. Between about 0.9 and 8.9 billion PBMCs per donor were obtained by leukapheresis. Different laboratories and diverse techniques were used to prepare libraries and sequence TCR repertoires, to increase sequencing depth and limit assay-specific biases. For each donor, three plates each were used for CD4 naive and CD4 memory, two plates were used for CD8 naive, and one plate was used for CD8 memory. To estimate repertoire size and how much clonotype sharing occurs between individuals, the study deeply sequenced the blood TCR repertoires of a handful of healthy adults. Broader findings and caveats from the paper: Pairwise subsampling led to the expectation that sequencing depth would affect the degree of clonotype sharing among donors. Compared with non-shared clonotypes, clonotypes shared by all four sorted-subset donors had higher generation probabilities. Rarefaction of sorted-subset datasets indicated incomplete sequencing despite the large sequencing depth. Because the study included a small number of donors, the genetic and exposure-history diversity represented was limited. About 4.5% of naive CD4, 3.5% of naive CD8, 2.3% of memory CD4, and about 0.4% of memory CD8 clonotypes were shared across several donors. Only blood was sampled, and tissue TCR repertoires likely differ from those in blood. Naive subsets generally had larger estimated clonotype richness than memory subsets did.

Using the deep immunoSEQ assay, TCR CDR3 regions were amplified from genomic DNA by multiplex PCR. Extracted genomic DNA from each cell subset was distributed evenly across all wells of several immunoSEQ 96-well plates, and each plate was treated as a replicate. Each replicate PCR for sorted subsets received about 200 ng genomic DNA, equal to roughly 30,000 T cell genomes. Purified libraries were measured with a Qubit 3.0 fluorometer, size-checked on a Bioanalyzer 2100, and measured again with the KAPA Library Quantification kit. Every immunoSEQ 96-well plate was sequenced on a dedicated single-read 150-cycle Illumina NextSeq 550 flow cell. The authors' pipeline ran thus. The immunoSEQ output contained only junctional sequences without quality scores, so filtering could not match that applied to full-length reads. Sequences were annotated with PyIR, a Python wrapper for IgBLAST v1.9, and V/J genes and CDR3 were assigned using IMGT germline references. Any read was removed if the V/J assignment was weak (E-value above 1e-6), the CDR3 was missing, or the read contained stop codons, out-of-frame junctions, or ambiguous translated residues. V3J clonotypes were defined by identical inferred V gene, J gene, and CDR3 amino acid sequence. To compute the percentage overlap between repertoires, the number of shared unique clonotypes was divided by the size of the smaller repertoire. RTK rarefaction, the Chao1 estimator, and Recon v2.1 estimates of unobserved clonotypes were used to assess repertoire richness. OLGA was used to compute generation probabilities for all TCRbeta clonotypes that the gDNA method yielded from a handful of donors. The source is immuneACCESS, and TCRdb retained only in-frame sequences with V and J called. Part of the clones is not carried over; for the studies checked, unresolved V genes explain less than half of this, and the remainder is unexplained. Clone size and V and J calls were adopted from that table, with D and trimming inferred from the DNA. In this sample the table shows roughly 760,000 clones, around 74% of which occur a single time. Of the sample, around 1.6% is held by the ten largest clones.

The donors were healthy, HIV-negative adults who had no recently reported acute infections or vaccinations. All donors were Caucasian adults living in Nashville, Tennessee, USA. CD4+ T cells were enriched by magnetic negative selection, after which naive cells were positively selected on CD45RA and the negative fraction was taken as the memory subset. Blood was collected by leukapheresis, and PBMCs were isolated by Ficoll-Histopaque density gradient centrifugation and then cryopreserved in liquid nitrogen vapor phase. Purity and quantity of every magnetically sorted T cell population were checked by analytical flow cytometry. Genomic DNA was isolated from each sorted fraction and quantified by UV absorbance on a Nanodrop 2000c. This receptor was obtained from a woman between 25 and 40 years old in good health. Sequencing was carried out using memory CD4+ T cells sorted from blood. The intended sense of this specimen's cell subset or site label: CD45RA-negative fraction.

The CDR3 corresponds to CASRDTLPYEQYF. The nucleotide sequence reads TGTGCCAGCAGAGACACCCTACCCTACGAGCAGTACTTC. Recombination linked TRBV2 to TRBJ2-7, with no confidently assigned D gene. The V end loses 6 bases and the J end loses 2 bases, and a stretch of 11 bases separates them. From the cysteine through the phenylalanine, the CDR3 covers 13 amino acids. The retained sequence is limited to the CDR3, 39 bases, with the frame set at the first base. CDR1 and CDR2 are drawn from the germline V gene: SNHLY, FYNNEI.